Below, 18 T cell receptor beta chains from the same sample are listed, as sequenced in a study of blood T cell repertoires in COVID-19. Sequenced by immunoSEQ multiplex PCR; TCRdb stores in-frame clones only, minus some. The sample records some 130,000 clones, around 82% being singletons. Sequences were obtained from PBMCs or T cells enriched from blood (not recorded which). The receptors shown here come from a woman in her fifties or sixties who had recovered from COVID-19.

V and J are TRBV30 and TRBJ1-2; D possibly corresponds to TRBD1 (6 bases). This CDR3 is built from 17 residues. Trimming stripped 2 bases from V and 2 bases from J, with 21 bases between. Per germline, CDR1 GTSNPN and CDR2 SVGIG (reference sequence). The CDR3 nucleotides read TGTGCCTGGAGTCTCCCTCCGGGACAAGGATTAAACTATGGCTACACCTTC. Its translation is CAWSLPPGQGLNYGYTF. Full variable domain (outside the CDR3, taken from reference TRBV30 and TRBJ1-2): SQTIHQWPATLVQPVGSPLSLECTVEGTSNPNLYWYRQAAGRGLQLLFYSVGIGQISSEVPQNLSASRPQDRQFILSSKKLLLSDSGFYLCAWSLPPGQGLNYGYTFGSGTRLTVV.

This clone was found a few times. The V call is TRBV28, the J call TRBJ1-2; D call uncertain. V was shortened by 1 base and J by 0 bases, with 6 bases between the two germline ends. CDR3 length: 14 residues. CDR1 and CDR2 from the germline V gene are MDHEN and SYDVKM. CDR3 sequence (DNA): TGTGCCAGCAGTTTATTTCAGGCTAACTATGGCTACACCTTC. It yields the protein CASSLFQANYGYTF.

The chain is built from TRBV19 and TRBJ2-2, with TRBD2 identical over 12 bases. CDR1 is LNHDA, CDR2 SQIVND, per germline (reference sequence). The V gene end was trimmed by 10 bases and the J gene end by 1 base; junction bases not matched to a gene: 4. The CDR3 consists of 15 residues. Here the CDR3 reads CAIRTSGENTGELFF. The CDR3 DNA is TGTGCCATCAGGACTAGCGGGGAGAACACCGGGGAGCTGTTTTTT.

The chain is built from TRBV11-1 and TRBJ2-5, with D possibly matching TRBD2 (6 bases). CDR3 size: 14 residues. Germline V gene lookup returns CDR1 SGHAT and CDR2 FQDESV (reference sequence). V gave up 4 bases and J gave up 5 bases, with 14 bases separating them. CDR3 DNA: TGTGCCAGCAGCTCCGCCACCGGGGGTGAGACCCAGTACTTC. Translated: CASSSATGGETQYF.

V usage is TRBV29-1 and J usage is TRBJ2-5, with 8 bases fitting TRBD2. This CDR3 contains 14 residues. The V gene end was trimmed by 8 bases and the J gene end by 7 bases; junction bases not matched to a gene: 15. Germline CDR1 and CDR2: SQVTM and ANQGSEA. CDR3 protein: CSHSIAGPFATQYF. CDR3 nucleotide sequence: TGCAGCCATTCTATAGCGGGGCCTTTTGCGACCCAGTACTTC.

This clone has just a few counts. The rearrangement joins TRBV11-2 to TRBJ1-2, with unresolved D. This CDR3 comprises 15 residues. V was pared by 0 bases and J by 2 bases, with 10 bases between. Looked up from germline, CDR1 is SGHAT and CDR2 is FQNNGV. The CDR3 DNA reads as TGTGCCAGCAGCTTAGAGCGCGGAGCAAACTATGGCTACACCTTC. Protein sequence: CASSLERGANYGYTF.

The chain links TRBV19 to TRBJ1-1; TRBD1 might be the D (6 bases). The CDR3 spans 14 residues. Trimming took off 4 bases at V and 3 bases at J, with 12 bases between the two ends. Looked up from germline, CDR1 is LNHDA and CDR2 is SQIVND (reference sequence). In DNA, the CDR3 is TGTGCCAGTAGTACGTTGGGACAATACACTGAAGCTTTCTTT. It codes for CASSTLGQYTEAFF. The full variable domain, with the rest looked up from reference TRBV19 and TRBJ1-1, is DGGITQSPKYLFRKEGQNVTLSCEQNLNHDAMYWYRQDPGQGLRLIYYSQIVNDFQKGDIAEGYSVSREKKESFPLTVTSAQKNPTAFYLCASSTLGQYTEAFFGQGTRLTVV.

This clone appeared a single time. The chain combines TRBV6-5 with TRBJ1-2; 9 bases map to TRBD1. The germline CDR1 and CDR2 sequences are MNHEY and SVGAGI. The trim removed 5 bases at V and 13 bases at J, leaving 17 bases unmatched. The CDR3 loop spans 15 amino acids. CDR3 protein: CASSISGTGTGARTF. CDR3 DNA sequence: TGTGCCAGCAGTATCTCCGGGACAGGGACGGGGGCGCGCACCTTC.

The chain is built from TRBV5-5 and TRBJ2-1; a possible D gene is TRBD2 (5 bases). In germline, CDR1 is SGHKS, CDR2 YYEKEE (reference sequence). The length of the CDR3 is 13 residues. Deletions cut 0 bases from V and 12 bases from J, with 13 bases between. The DNA for the CDR3 is TGTGCCAGCAGCTTGGCGCCACCCGCGGGGCAGTTCTTC. Translation gives CASSLAPPAGQFF.

This chain uses TRBV4-1 with TRBJ2-6; the match to TRBD2 covers 9 bases. J lost 2 bases, V lost 0 bases, and 8 bases had no gene match. Germline-derived CDR1 and CDR2 are MGHRA and YSYEKL. The CDR3 runs to 19 residues. The CDR3 protein is CASSQDRGSGGAGANVLTF. Written as DNA, the CDR3 is TGCGCCAGCAGCCAAGATAGGGGTAGCGGGGGCGCTGGGGCCAACGTCCTGACTTTC.

The V call is TRBV5-1, the J call TRBJ1-5; no definite D call. CDR1 and CDR2 from the germline V gene are SGHRS and YFSETQ. This CDR3 region has 16 residues. V dropped 4 bases and J dropped 3 bases, with 17 bases sitting between them. Here the CDR3 DNA reads TGCGCCAGCAGCCCGACCCCACAGAGACCCAATCAGCCCCAGCATTTT. Its translation is CASSPTPQRPNQPQHF. The full variable domain, with the rest looked up from reference TRBV5-1 and TRBJ1-5, is KAGVTQTPRYLIKTRGQQVTLSCSPISGHRSVSWYQQTPGQGLQFLFEYFSETQRNKGNFPGRFSGRQFSNSRSEMNVSTLELGDSALYLCASSPTPQRPNQPQHFGDGTRLSIL.

This clone has more than one count but fewer than ten. The V and J genes are TRBV19 and TRBJ2-2; TRBD1 matches 9 bases. CDR1 and CDR2 (germline): LNHDA, SQIVND (reference sequence). The CDR3 is 14 residues long. The trim removed 10 bases at V and 3 bases at J, leaving 6 bases unmatched. The CDR3 is CATLDRGDTGELFF. CDR3 coding DNA: TGTGCCACCCTGGACAGGGGAGACACCGGGGAGCTGTTTTTT.

The chain recombines TRBV4-1 with TRBJ2-3; 8 bases align to TRBD2. The junction had 8 bases not matched to a gene; V was cut back by 1 base and J by 2 bases. Germline assignment: CDR1 MGHRA and CDR2 YSYEKL. The CDR3 is 17 amino acids. The DNA for the CDR3 is TGCGCCAGCAGCCAAGTAGGAGCGGGGGACCCCACAGATACGCAGTATTTT. This translates into CASSQVGAGDPTDTQYF.

This chain connects TRBV7-6 to TRBJ1-2, with D possibly TRBD1 on 5 matching bases. Between the trimmed V and J ends, which lost 1 base and 6 bases, there was a span of 15 bases. The V gene's germline CDR1 is SGHVS and CDR2 FNYEAQ. This CDR3 comprises 15 residues. Here the CDR3 DNA reads TGTGCCAGCAGCTTAGGAGAGGGACTGTTCGATGGCTACACCTTC. Its protein product is CASSLGEGLFDGYTF.

This clone came up a few times. The V and J genes are TRBV6-5 and TRBJ1-1; D is possibly TRBD1 (6 bases). V dropped 8 bases and J dropped 6 bases, with 22 bases sitting between them. The CDR3 has 15 residues. The germline V gene has CDR1 MNHEY and CDR2 SVGAGI. In DNA form, the CDR3 reads TGTGCCAGCTTAAGGAACTCGATGGGGGCTTCTGAAGCTTTCTTT. Protein product: CASLRNSMGASEAFF.

The chain uses TRBV24-1 and TRBJ2-2; 10 bases are a match to TRBD2. The germline CDR1 and CDR2 sequences are KGHDR and SFDVKD. The CDR3 is 15 amino acids. The J segment lost 5 bases and the V segment lost 6 bases, leaving 5 bases of the junction unmatched. CDR3 amino acids: CATSRGLAITGELFF. CDR3 in DNA: TGTGCCACCAGTCGGGGACTAGCGATAACCGGGGAGCTGTTTTTT.

This clone has only a few counts. The rearrangement uses TRBV6-5 and TRBJ2-7, with TRBD1 identical over 9 bases. The CDR3 spans 14 residues. V lost 8 bases, J lost 4 bases, and 9 bases stayed unmatched. The germline CDR1 and CDR2 sequences are MNHEY and SVGAGI. CDR3 amino acids: CASGPGTGFYEQYF. In DNA form, the CDR3 reads TGTGCCAGCGGTCCCGGGACAGGGTTTTACGAGCAGTACTTC.

V and J are TRBV2 and TRBJ1-5; the D is unclear. V was clipped by 2 bases and J by 7 bases, with 15 bases between them. This CDR3 has 15 residues. Germline values: CDR1 SNHLY, CDR2 FYNNEI. The CDR3 DNA is TGTGCCAGCAGTGAACTGGGGAGCATCAGCCAGCCCCAGCATTTT. Translation gives CASSELGSISQPQHF.